This T cell receptor beta chain was observed in a study of early T cells in non-severe SARS-CoV-2 infection. Study background: Unpaired chains resulted from sequencing bulk RNA of unsorted whole blood.

Separate cDNA molecules each had unique molecular identifiers attached to them. TCRdb reprocessed the 5' RACE reads via MiXCR and lists one record per CDR3 protein. This table holds more than 80,000 distinct CDR3 sequences, around 15% found once. The sequence was collected from an adult who was a healthcare worker with PCR-confirmed SARS-CoV-2 infection or an uninfected control (not recorded which). Sequencing was done on a sample of whole blood.

The CDR3 nucleotides are TGTGCCAGCAGGAAAGGGACGGAGACTAGCACAGATACGCAGTATTTT. Its translation is CASRKGTETSTDTQYF. This sequence joins TRBV6-5 and TRBJ2-3; D tentatively reads TRBD1 or TRBD2 (5 bases each). The germline V gene encodes CDR1 MNHEY and CDR2 SVGAGI. Trimming took 6 bases from V and 0 from J, leaving 16 bases between them. This CDR3 region has 16 residues.